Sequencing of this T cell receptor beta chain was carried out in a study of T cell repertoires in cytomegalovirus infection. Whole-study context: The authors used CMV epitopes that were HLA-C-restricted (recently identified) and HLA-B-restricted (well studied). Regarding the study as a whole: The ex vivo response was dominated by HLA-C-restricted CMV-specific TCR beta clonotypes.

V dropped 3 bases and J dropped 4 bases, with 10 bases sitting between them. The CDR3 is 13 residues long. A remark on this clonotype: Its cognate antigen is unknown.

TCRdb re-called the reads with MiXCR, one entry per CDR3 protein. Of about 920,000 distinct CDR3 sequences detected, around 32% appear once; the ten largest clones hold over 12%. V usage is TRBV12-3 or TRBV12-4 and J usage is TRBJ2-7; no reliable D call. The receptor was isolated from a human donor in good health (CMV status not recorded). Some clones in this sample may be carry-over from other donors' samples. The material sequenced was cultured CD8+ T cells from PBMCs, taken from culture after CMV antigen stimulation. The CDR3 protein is CASSLMGMYEQYF. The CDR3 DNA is TGTGCCAGCAGTTTGATGGGAATGTACGAGCAGTACTTC.